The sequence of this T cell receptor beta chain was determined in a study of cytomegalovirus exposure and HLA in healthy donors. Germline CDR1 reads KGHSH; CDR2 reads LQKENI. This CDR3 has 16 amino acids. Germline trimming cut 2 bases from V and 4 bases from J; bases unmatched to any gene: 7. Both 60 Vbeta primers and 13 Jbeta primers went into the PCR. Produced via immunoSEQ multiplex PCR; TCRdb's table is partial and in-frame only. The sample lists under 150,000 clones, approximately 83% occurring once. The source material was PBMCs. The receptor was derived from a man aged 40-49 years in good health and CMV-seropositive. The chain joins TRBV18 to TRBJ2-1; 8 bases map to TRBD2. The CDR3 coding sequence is TGTGCCAGCTCACCAGACCCCGGGACTAGTTACAATGAGCAGTTCTTC. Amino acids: CASSPDPGTSYNEQFF. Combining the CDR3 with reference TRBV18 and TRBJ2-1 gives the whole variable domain NAGVMQNPRHLVRRRGQEARLRCSPMKGHSHVYWYRQLPEEGLKFMVYLQKENIIDESGMPKERFSAEFPKEGPSILRIQQVVRGDSAAYFCASSPDPGTSYNEQFFGPGTRLTVL.